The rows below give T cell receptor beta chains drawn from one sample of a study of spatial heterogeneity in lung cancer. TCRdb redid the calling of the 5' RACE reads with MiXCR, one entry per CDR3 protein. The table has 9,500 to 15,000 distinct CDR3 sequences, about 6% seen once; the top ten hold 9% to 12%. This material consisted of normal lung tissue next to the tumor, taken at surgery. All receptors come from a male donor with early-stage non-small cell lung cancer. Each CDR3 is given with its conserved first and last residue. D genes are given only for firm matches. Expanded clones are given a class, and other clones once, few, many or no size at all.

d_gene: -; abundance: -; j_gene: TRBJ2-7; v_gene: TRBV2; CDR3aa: CASSEQQSSYEQYF; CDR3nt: TGTGCCAGCAGTGAACAACAGAGCTCCTACGAGCAGTACTTC
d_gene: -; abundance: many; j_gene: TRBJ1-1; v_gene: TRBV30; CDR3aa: CAWSLGRAEAFF; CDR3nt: TGTGCCTGGAGTCTTGGGCGCGCTGAAGCTTTCTTT
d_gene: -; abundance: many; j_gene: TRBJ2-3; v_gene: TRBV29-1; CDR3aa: CSVEDVDSGSGYF; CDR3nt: TGCAGCGTTGAAGATGTCGACAGCGGGTCCGGGTATTTT
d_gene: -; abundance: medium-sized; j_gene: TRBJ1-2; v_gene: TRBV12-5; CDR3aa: CARGVGDGYTF; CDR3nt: TGTGCTAGAGGTGTGGGGGATGGCTACACCTTC
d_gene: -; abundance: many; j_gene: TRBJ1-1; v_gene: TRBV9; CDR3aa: CASSALTVGTEAFF; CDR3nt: TGTGCCAGCAGCGCCCTAACAGTAGGCACTGAAGCTTTCTTT
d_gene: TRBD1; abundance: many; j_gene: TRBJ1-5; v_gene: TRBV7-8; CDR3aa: CASSPPQGATQPQHF; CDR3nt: TGTGCCAGCAGCCCCCCCCAGGGGGCCACACAGCCCCAGCATTTT
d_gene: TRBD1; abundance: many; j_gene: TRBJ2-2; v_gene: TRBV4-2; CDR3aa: CASSRADRVGGELFF; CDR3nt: TGTGCCAGCAGCCGCGCCGACAGGGTAGGCGGGGAGCTGTTTTTT
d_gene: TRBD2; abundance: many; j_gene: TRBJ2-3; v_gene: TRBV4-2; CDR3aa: CASSQDPAGASNTQYF; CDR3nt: TGTGCCAGCAGCCAAGATCCAGCGGGAGCATCAAATACGCAGTATTTT
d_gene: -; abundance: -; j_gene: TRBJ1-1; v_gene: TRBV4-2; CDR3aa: CASSHQTREAFF; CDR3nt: TGTGCCAGCAGCCACCAAACACGTGAAGCTTTCTTT
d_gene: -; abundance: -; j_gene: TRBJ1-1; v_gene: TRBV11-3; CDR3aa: CASSLGFEAFF; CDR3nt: TGTGCCAGCAGCTTAGGTTTCGAAGCTTTCTTT
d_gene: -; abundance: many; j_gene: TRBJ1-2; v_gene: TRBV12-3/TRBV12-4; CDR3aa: CASPAGTTNYGYTF; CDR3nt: TGTGCCAGCCCTGCGGGGACTACTAACTATGGCTACACCTTC
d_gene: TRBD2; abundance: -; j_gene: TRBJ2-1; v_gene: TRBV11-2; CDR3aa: CASSLPPPLAGVLYNEQFF; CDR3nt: TGTGCCAGCAGCTTACCGCCCCCTCTAGCGGGGGTCTTGTACAATGAGCAGTTCTTC
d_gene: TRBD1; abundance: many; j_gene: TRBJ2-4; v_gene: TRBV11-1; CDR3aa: CASSLGLGQGAKNIQYF; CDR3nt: TGTGCCAGCAGCTTAGGATTGGGACAGGGAGCCAAAAACATTCAGTACTTC
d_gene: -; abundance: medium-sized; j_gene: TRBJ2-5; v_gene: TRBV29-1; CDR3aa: CSVETQLAGPGAQYF; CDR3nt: TGCAGCGTTGAAACCCAACTTGCTGGCCCAGGAGCCCAGTACTTC
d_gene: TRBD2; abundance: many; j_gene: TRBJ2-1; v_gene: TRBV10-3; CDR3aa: CAISRIAGAGDNEQFF; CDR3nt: TGTGCCATCAGCCGAATAGCGGGAGCGGGGGACAATGAGCAGTTCTTC
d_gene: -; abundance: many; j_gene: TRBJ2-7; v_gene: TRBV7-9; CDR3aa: CASSFLYEQYF; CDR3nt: TGTGCCAGCAGCTTCTTATACGAGCAGTACTTC
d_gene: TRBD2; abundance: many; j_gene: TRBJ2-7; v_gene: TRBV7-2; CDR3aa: CASSYKTSGRALTYEQYF; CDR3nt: TGTGCCAGCAGCTATAAAACTAGCGGGAGGGCCCTCACCTACGAGCAGTACTTC
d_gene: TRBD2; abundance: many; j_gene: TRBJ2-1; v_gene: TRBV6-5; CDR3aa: CASSGSGGSYNEQFF; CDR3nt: TGTGCCAGCAGCGGGTCGGGGGGGTCCTACAATGAGCAGTTCTTC
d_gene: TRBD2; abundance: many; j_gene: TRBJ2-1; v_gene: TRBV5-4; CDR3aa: CASSSGLAGVEQFF; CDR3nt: TGTGCCAGCAGCTCGGGACTAGCGGGAGTTGAGCAGTTCTTC
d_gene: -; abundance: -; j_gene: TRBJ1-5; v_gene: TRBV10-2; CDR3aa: CASSESTSGQPQHF; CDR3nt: TGCGCCAGCAGTGAGTCGACGTCCGGTCAGCCCCAGCATTTT
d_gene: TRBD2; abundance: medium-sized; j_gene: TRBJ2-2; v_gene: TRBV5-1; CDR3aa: CASSGTSGNTGELFF; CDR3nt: TGCGCCAGCAGTGGGACTAGCGGGAACACCGGGGAGCTGTTTTTT
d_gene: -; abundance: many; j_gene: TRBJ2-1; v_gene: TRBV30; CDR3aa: CAWRSVGSSYNEQFF; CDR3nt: TGTGCCTGGAGATCGGTCGGGAGCTCCTACAATGAGCAGTTCTTC
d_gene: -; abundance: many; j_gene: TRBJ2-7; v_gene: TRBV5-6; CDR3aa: CASSLLSQGNHEQYF; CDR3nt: TGTGCCAGCAGCTTGTTGTCTCAGGGTAACCACGAGCAGTACTTC
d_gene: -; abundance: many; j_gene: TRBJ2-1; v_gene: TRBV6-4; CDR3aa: CASSQEEGSEQFF; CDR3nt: TGTGCCAGCAGTCAGGAGGAGGGTTCTGAGCAGTTCTTC
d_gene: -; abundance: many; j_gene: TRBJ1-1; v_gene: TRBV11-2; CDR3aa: CASSFFLGTTEAFF; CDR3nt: TGTGCCAGCAGCTTCTTCCTGGGTACCACTGAAGCTTTCTTT
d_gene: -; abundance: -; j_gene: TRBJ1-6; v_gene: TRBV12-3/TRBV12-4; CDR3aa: CASSTRGGNSPLHF; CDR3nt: TGTGCCAGCAGTACCAGGGGTGGAAATTCACCCCTCCACTTT
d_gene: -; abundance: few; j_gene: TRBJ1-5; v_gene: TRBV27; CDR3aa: CASSLRGGKESNQPQHF; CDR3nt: TGTGCCAGCAGCCTAAGGGGGGGGAAGGAAAGCAATCAGCCCCAGCATTTT